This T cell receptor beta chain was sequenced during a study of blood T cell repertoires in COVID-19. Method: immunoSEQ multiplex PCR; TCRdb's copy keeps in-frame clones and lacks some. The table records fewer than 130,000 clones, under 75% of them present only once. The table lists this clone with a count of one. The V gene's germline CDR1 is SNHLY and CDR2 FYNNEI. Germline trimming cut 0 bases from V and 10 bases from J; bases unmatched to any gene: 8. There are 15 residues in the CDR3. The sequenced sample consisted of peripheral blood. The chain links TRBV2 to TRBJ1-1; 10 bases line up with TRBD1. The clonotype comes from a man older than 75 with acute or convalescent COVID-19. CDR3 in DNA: TGTGCCAGCAGTGAAGCGCTTCGGACAGGGGGATCAGCTTTCTTT. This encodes CASSEALRTGGSAFF.